This is a list of T cell receptor beta chains from one sample in a study of graft-versus-host responses after intestinal transplantation. These receptors have no known antigen. The assay was immunoSEQ multiplex PCR, and TCRdb's table has in-frame clones only and misses some. The table includes about 36,000 clones, roughly 94% detected once. Sequences were derived from unstimulated CD4+ T cells sorted from spleen or lymph node cells, sampled before transplant. The receptors originated from a human donor who was the organ donor for an intestinal transplant. The CDR3 runs from the conserved cysteine through the conserved F or W. Each record gives: clone size, J gene, V gene, D gene, CDR3 protein, CDR3 DNA. A D gene is named only where the DNA matches it firmly. Size is omitted from some rows. Given values are once, few, many or a class for expanded clones.

NA,TRBJ2-1,TRBV5-4,TRBD2,CASELGGSGGRYNEQFF,TGTGCCAGCGAGTTGGGGGGTAGCGGGGGGCGGTACAATGAGCAGTTCTTC
NA,TRBJ2-5,TRBV7-2,NA,CASSRGRGETQYF,TGTGCCAGCAGTCGTGGCAGGGGAGAGACCCAGTACTTC
NA,TRBJ2-1,TRBV7-9,TRBD1,CASSRTGGFYNEQFF,TGTGCCAGCAGCCGGACAGGGGGCTTCTACAATGAGCAGTTCTTC
NA,TRBJ2-2,TRBV4-1,NA,CASSQAGANTGELFF,TGCGCCAGCAGCCAAGCGGGGGCGAACACCGGGGAGCTGTTTTTT
NA,TRBJ1-6,TRBV5-1,NA,CASSLVPRGGGYNSPLHF,TGCGCCAGCAGCTTGGTCCCGAGGGGGGGTGGGTATAATTCACCCCTCCACTTT
NA,TRBJ1-5,TRBV7-2,NA,CASSLGTIGFSNQPQHF,TGTGCCAGCAGCTTAGGCACAATTGGGTTTAGCAATCAGCCCCAGCATTTT
NA,TRBJ1-2,TRBV9,NA,CASSVGGSGNYGYTF,TGTGCCAGCAGCGTAGGTGGGAGCGGAAACTATGGCTACACCTTC
NA,TRBJ1-6,TRBV2,NA,CASSEDLGTFNSPLHF,TGTGCCAGCAGTGAAGATCTGGGTACCTTTAATTCACCCCTCCACTTT
NA,TRBJ2-7,TRBV21-1,NA,CASTSGTGTSYEQYF,TGTGCCAGCACCTCCGGGACAGGGACCTCCTACGAGCAGTACTTC
NA,TRBJ1-6,TRBV4-3,TRBD1,CASSQDRVHSPLHF,TGCGCCAGCAGCCAGGACAGGGTTCATTCACCCCTCCACTTT
NA,TRBJ2-2,TRBV9,TRBD2,CASSVGRGTYTGELFF,TGTGCCAGCAGCGTCGGGCGGGGGACGTACACCGGGGAGCTGTTTTTT
NA,TRBJ1-1,TRBV6-1,NA,CASTDLIGAEAFF,TGTGCCAGCACCGACTTGATAGGGGCAGAAGCTTTCTTT
NA,TRBJ1-3,TRBV28,NA,CASSPTGLARNTIYF,TGTGCCAGCAGCCCCACGGGACTAGCTAGGAACACCATATATTTT
NA,TRBJ1-6,TRBV28,NA,CASSLTVNSPLHF,TGTGCCAGCAGTTTAACAGTTAATTCACCCCTCCACTTT
NA,TRBJ2-7,TRBV19,NA,CASSDGGSISYEQYF,TGTGCCAGTAGTGACGGGGGCTCAATCTCCTACGAGCAGTACTTC
NA,TRBJ2-7,TRBV5-1,NA,CASSQSSYEQYF,TGCGCCAGCAGCCAGAGCTCCTACGAGCAGTACTTC
once,TRBJ2-5,TRBV5-4,TRBD2,CASSNGLAGQTQYF,TGTGCCAGCAGCAATGGACTAGCGGGGCAGACCCAGTACTTC
NA,TRBJ2-1,TRBV6-1,NA,CASSETQQFF,TGTGCCAGCAGTGAGACCCAGCAGTTCTTC
NA,TRBJ1-1,TRBV27,NA,CASSLLGGGNTEAFF,TGTGCCAGCAGTTTACTTGGAGGGGGGAACACTGAAGCTTTCTTT
NA,TRBJ2-7,TRBV7-2,TRBD2,CASSISGGDHYEQYF,TGTGCCAGCAGCATTAGCGGGGGGGACCACTACGAGCAGTACTTC
NA,TRBJ2-3,TRBV10-1,NA,CASSRQGEDTQYF,TGCGCCAGCAGTCGTCAGGGTGAAGATACGCAGTATTTT
NA,TRBJ1-5,TRBV2,NA,CASSEEGGSGQPQHF,TGTGCCAGCAGTGAAGAGGGAGGGTCGGGTCAGCCCCAGCATTTT
NA,TRBJ2-5,TRBV2,TRBD1,CAIKQGTQETQYF,TGTGCCATCAAACAGGGGACCCAAGAGACCCAGTACTTC
NA,TRBJ1-3,TRBV5-5,TRBD1,CASSLGQGPLITIYF,TGTGCCAGCAGCTTGGGACAGGGGCCGTTGATCACCATATATTTT
NA,TRBJ2-7,TRBV10-3,TRBD2,CAISDPSGGTYEQYF,TGTGCCATCAGTGACCCTAGCGGGGGAACCTACGAGCAGTACTTC
once,TRBJ1-3,TRBV19,NA,CASSSGNTIYF,TGTGCCAGTAGCTCTGGAAACACCATATATTTT
NA,TRBJ2-3,TRBV30,TRBD2,CAWSGLAGGRTDTQYF,TGTGCCTGGAGCGGACTAGCGGGGGGGCGGACAGATACGCAGTATTTT
NA,TRBJ2-3,TRBV5-4,TRBD2,CASSLANLLAGDPTDTQYF,TGTGCCAGCAGCTTGGCTAACCTACTAGCGGGGGACCCCACAGATACGCAGTATTTT
NA,TRBJ1-4,TRBV21-1,NA,CASSKREKPGQGIKLGNEKLFF,TGTGCCAGCAGCAAAAGGGAAAAACCCGGACAGGGAATAAAATTGGGAAATGAAAAACTGTTTTTT
NA,TRBJ1-1,TRBV28,NA,CASSFAGRDLIEAFF,TGTGCCAGCAGTTTCGCCGGGAGGGATTTAATTGAAGCTTTCTTT
once,TRBJ1-1,TRBV11-3,NA,CASSLDRGNTEAFF,TGTGCCAGCAGCTTAGATCGGGGAAACACTGAAGCTTTCTTT
NA,TRBJ1-2,TRBV19,NA,CASSIRAWEGLYGYTF,TGTGCCAGTAGTATACGAGCGTGGGAGGGCCTCTATGGCTACACCTTC
NA,TRBJ2-5,TRBV6-7,NA,CASSYRGFEETQYF,TGTGCCAGCAGTTACCGGGGGTTCGAGGAGACCCAGTACTTC
once,TRBJ2-2,TRBV19,NA,CASSIEGRWGTNTGELFF,TGTGCCAGTAGTATAGAGGGCAGATGGGGAACCAACACCGGGGAGCTGTTTTTT
NA,TRBJ1-5,TRBV19,NA,CASSMGRVRARASNQPQHF,TGTGCCAGTAGTATGGGGAGGGTCCGCGCGCGGGCTAGCAATCAGCCCCAGCATTTT
NA,TRBJ2-5,TRBV4-1,TRBD1,CASSQGDRGETQYF,TGCGCCAGCAGCCAAGGGGACAGGGGTGAGACCCAGTACTTC
NA,TRBJ2-1,TRBV4-1,NA,CASSHYNEQFF,TGCGCCAGCAGCCACTACAATGAGCAGTTCTTC
NA,TRBJ2-2,TRBV6-4,NA,CASRTPWLFPNTGELFF,TGTGCCAGCAGGACTCCCTGGCTATTTCCGAACACCGGGGAGCTGTTTTTT
NA,TRBJ2-5,TRBV9,TRBD1,CASSALDRGRQETQYF,TGTGCCAGCAGCGCCCTCGACAGGGGGCGTCAAGAGACCCAGTACTTC
once,TRBJ1-4,TRBV5-8,TRBD1,CASSPGQPPIGKLFF,TGTGCCAGCAGCCCGGGACAGCCGCCGATTGGGAAACTGTTTTTT
NA,TRBJ1-1,TRBV27,TRBD1,CASSLLVGQGEAFF,TGTGCCAGCAGTTTATTGGTGGGACAGGGGGAAGCTTTCTTT
NA,TRBJ2-1,TRBV6-6,TRBD1,CASSYGDRVTYNEQFF,TGTGCCAGCAGTTACGGGGACAGGGTAACCTACAATGAGCAGTTCTTC
NA,TRBJ1-5,TRBV30,NA,CAWSDRGNQPQHF,TGTGCCTGGAGTGACAGGGGCAATCAGCCCCAGCATTTT
few,TRBJ1-2,TRBV4-3,NA,CASSPRSGNYGYTF,TGCGCCAGCAGCCCCCGATCCGGCAACTATGGCTACACCTTC
NA,TRBJ2-7,TRBV4-3,TRBD2,CASSLWTSHSYEQYF,TGCGCCAGCAGCCTGTGGACTAGCCACTCCTACGAGCAGTACTTC
NA,TRBJ2-3,TRBV7-9,NA,CASSSETSTDTQYF,TGTGCCAGCAGCTCTGAGACTAGCACAGATACGCAGTATTTT
NA,TRBJ2-3,TRBV9,TRBD2,CASSVGGSGGSDTQYF,TGTGCCAGCAGCGTAGGTGGTAGCGGGGGATCAGATACGCAGTATTTT
NA,TRBJ1-1,TRBV4-1,TRBD1,CASSQDGSGGSTEAFF,TGCGCCAGCAGCCAAGATGGATCAGGGGGAAGCACTGAAGCTTTCTTT
NA,TRBJ1-2,TRBV4-3,NA,CASSLGHTTNYGYTF,TGCGCCAGCAGCCTGGGACACACCACTAACTATGGCTACACCTTC
NA,TRBJ2-5,TRBV19,TRBD2,CASSRGGPETQYF,TGTGCCAGTAGTCGGGGGGGCCCCGAGACCCAGTACTTC
NA,TRBJ1-1,TRBV9,TRBD1,CASSRRQGAEAFF,TGTGCCAGCAGCAGAAGACAGGGGGCTGAAGCTTTCTTT
NA,TRBJ2-3,TRBV4-1,TRBD2,CASSQDVGGGADTQYF,TGCGCCAGCAGCCAAGATGTGGGCGGGGGGGCCGATACGCAGTATTTT
NA,TRBJ2-5,TRBV6-6,TRBD1,CASSLRGILETQYF,TGTGCCAGCAGTCTCAGGGGGATTTTGGAGACCCAGTACTTC
NA,TRBJ2-2,TRBV10-3,NA,CAIRDREPAGELFF,TGTGCCATCAGGGACCGGGAACCTGCCGGGGAGCTGTTTTTT
NA,TRBJ1-1,TRBV5-4,NA,CASSRLGGLNTEAFF,TGTGCCAGCAGCCGCTTGGGGGGGCTGAACACTGAAGCTTTCTTT
once,TRBJ1-2,TRBV6-5,NA,CASSERRWDYGYTF,TGTGCCAGCAGTGAAAGGCGCTGGGACTATGGCTACACCTTC
NA,TRBJ1-3,TRBV6-6,NA,CASSYGSSGNTIYF,TGTGCCAGCAGTTACGGGAGCTCTGGAAACACCATATATTTT
NA,TRBJ1-6,TRBV7-2,TRBD1,CASSPSGTGGITYNSPLHF,TGTGCCAGCAGCCCCTCCGGGACAGGGGGCATCACCTATAATTCACCCCTCCACTTT
NA,TRBJ2-7,TRBV6-1,TRBD1,CASTKSGQGYEQYF,TGTGCCAGCACCAAATCCGGACAGGGGTACGAGCAGTACTTC